Described below is a single T cell receptor (beta chain) sequence and its context. As yet, its antigen is unknown. The data were obtained in a study of identical twins. Study observations and caveats: Cross-sectional statistical analysis, not tracking of the same donors, underpinned the conclusions.

Germline loops: CDR1 SQVTM, CDR2 ANQGSEA. Losses at the gene ends were 6 bases for V and 6 bases for J; bases not matched to a gene: 11. CDR3 length: 14 residues. TCRdb reprocessed the 5' RACE reads with MiXCR, giving one entry per CDR3 protein. Of roughly 720,000 distinct CDR3 sequences in the sample, roughly 20% were seen once. The same sample was also used in a study of T cells expressing NK-cell markers. That work states: Underlying the TCR beta repertoires were sorted CD3+CD56+NKG2C+, CD3+CD56+NKG2C- and CD3+CD56-NKG2C+ T cells. Sorting was limited to alpha-beta TCR-expressing T cells with an anti-gamma-delta TCR antibody in several experiments. Evidence did not settle whether expanded NKG2C+ T cell clones targeted HCMV.

J is TRBJ1-1 and V is TRBV29-1; 9 bases match TRBD1. The receptor's source is a woman between 18 and 30 years old in good health. What was sequenced was PBMCs. The CDR3 nucleotides are TGCAGCGTAAGGGACAGGGAAGGTGTTGCTGAAGCTTTCTTT. Its translation: CSVRDREGVAEAFF.